Below, one TCR beta chain is given with its context. Its specificity is not known. Profiled with immunoSEQ multiplex PCR; TCRdb holds only in-frame clones, not every one. The sample lists about 44,000 clones; 60% to 75% were seen once. The sample is drawn from a study of PD-1 blockade in classical Hodgkin lymphoma. The study's findings and limits: Before treatment, complete responders showed about the same diversity as newly diagnosed patients. Patients starting nivolumab less than 1 year after ASCT had lower diversity and were excluded from later analyses. Significantly greater TCR diversity emerged by C4D1 in CD4+ cells but not CD8+ cells. It was reported that newly diagnosed patients had less baseline TCR diversity than healthy donors.

Stated time point: cycle 4 day 1 (C4D1), after less than 7 weeks of nivolumab. Each patient relapsed following autologous stem cell transplantation, and prior brentuximab vedotin exposure differed. The material sequenced was peripheral blood mononuclear cells (PBMCs), taken before the fourth cycle of nivolumab. The TCR originated in a human donor with classical Hodgkin lymphoma.

In DNA form, the CDR3 reads TGCGCCAGCAGCCAAGTTCCGGGACAGGGCCTCCAAGAGACCCAGTACTTC. Translation: CASSQVPGQGLQETQYF. The chain links TRBV4-1 to TRBJ2-5; 9 positions agree with TRBD1. With 1 base clipped from V and 1 base from J, the junction kept 7 bases outside the gene matches. The CDR3 runs 17 residues. The germline gives CDR1 MGHRA, CDR2 YSYEKL.